The T cell receptor (beta chain) under discussion was sequenced for a study of T cells in Graves' hyperthyroidism and ophthalmopathy. The TCR beta CDR3 regions underwent amplification using RNA transcripts as the source. The HTBI primer set was used in a first-round RT-PCR of the TCR CDR3. TCRdb used MiXCR to reprocess the multiplex PCR reads, holding one entry per CDR3 protein. This sample has some 740,000 distinct CDR3 sequences, with around 13% found just once. Study-level results: Blood samples included most of the expanded thyroid clonotypes exceeding 0.001.

Stable Graves' hyperthyroidism meant no ophthalmopathy progression within 18 months. Clinical symptoms, serum thyroxine, TRAb, thyroid ultrasound and orbital computed tomography informed diagnoses. There are many counts of this clonotype. Its antigen is unidentified. The TCR was taken from a woman aged 18-35 years with Graves' hyperthyroidism. The specimen sequenced was blood.

CDR3: CASSPRVGDEQFF. CDR3 sequence (DNA): TGTGCCAGCTCACCGAGGGTTGGCGATGAGCAGTTCTTC. The chain recombines TRBV18 with TRBJ2-1, with TRBD2 as a possible D gene (5 bases). The germline CDR1 and CDR2 sequences are KGHSH and LQKENI. The CDR3 covers 13 residues. V was clipped by 3 bases and J by 8 bases, with 11 bases between them.